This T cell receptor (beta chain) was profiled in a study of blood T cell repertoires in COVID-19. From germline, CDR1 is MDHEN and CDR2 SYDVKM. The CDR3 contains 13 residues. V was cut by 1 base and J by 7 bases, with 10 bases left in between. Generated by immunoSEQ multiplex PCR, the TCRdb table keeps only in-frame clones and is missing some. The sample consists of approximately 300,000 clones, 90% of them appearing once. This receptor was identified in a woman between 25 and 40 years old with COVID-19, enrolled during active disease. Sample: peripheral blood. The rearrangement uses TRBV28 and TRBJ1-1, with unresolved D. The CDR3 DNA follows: TGTGCCAGCAGTTTATCGCAGGCGAATGAAGCTTTCTTT. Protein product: CASSLSQANEAFF.